What follows is one T cell receptor (beta chain) and its context. This record belongs to a study of blood T cell repertoires in COVID-19. Across the whole study: Both acute and convalescent COVID-19 samples were obtained from the United States, Italy and Spain. Sources were T cells, B-cell-depleted T cells, or PBMCs; the material itself was cDNA or gDNA.

Germline V CDR1 and CDR2: SEHNR, FQNEAQ (reference sequence). There are 14 residues in the CDR3. V lost 5 bases and J 0 bases, leaving 5 bases between the germline ends. The assay was immunoSEQ multiplex PCR, and TCRdb's table has in-frame clones only and misses some. The repertoire holds over 200,000 clones, with 80% to 95% as singletons. This TCR was sampled from a person aged 18-35 years with COVID-19, enrolled during active disease. Sequenced sample: peripheral blood. The chain combines TRBV7-9 with TRBJ2-6; unclear D gene. CDR3: CASSESSGANVLTF. The CDR3 coding sequence is TGTGCCAGCAGCGAGAGCTCTGGGGCCAACGTCCTGACTTTC.